This T cell receptor (beta chain) stems from a study of CXCR3-negative and CXCR3-positive naive CD8 T cells. Whole-study results and caveats: Both of the naive subsets showed about the same high diversity, but memory CD8+ cells had much less. CXCR3-negative and CXCR3-positive naive cells shared comparable TRBV-TRBJ usage, but memory cells did not.

The authors prepared UMI-labeled TRB cDNA libraries by 5' RACE. TCRdb re-called the 5' RACE reads, yielding one record per CDR3 amino acid sequence without DNA. Its table lists under 45,000 distinct CDR3 sequences. The CDR3 extends over 18 amino acids. The germline V gene has CDR1 SGHTA and CDR2 FQGNSA. The sorter processed each CD8+ T cell subset in triplicate at over 250,000 cells apiece. As to this clonotype: Its antigen is still unknown.

The material sequenced was memory CD8+ T cells from blood. The gene calls are TRBV7-2 and TRBJ2-5; checking the TCRdb D call of TRBD2 is not possible without DNA. The TCR originated in a human donor in good health. Some clones in this sample may be carry-over from other donors' samples. The CDR3 is CASSDKGPGIAPQETQYF.